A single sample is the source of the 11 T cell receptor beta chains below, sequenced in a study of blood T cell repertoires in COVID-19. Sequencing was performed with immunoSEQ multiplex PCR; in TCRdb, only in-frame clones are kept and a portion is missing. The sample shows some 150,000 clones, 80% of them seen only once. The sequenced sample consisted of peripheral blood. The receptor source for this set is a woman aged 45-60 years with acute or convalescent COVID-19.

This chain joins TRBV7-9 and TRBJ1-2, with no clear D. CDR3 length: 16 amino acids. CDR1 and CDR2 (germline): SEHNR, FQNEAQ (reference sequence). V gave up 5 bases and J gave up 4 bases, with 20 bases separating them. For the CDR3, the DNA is TGTGCCAGCAGCATATCCGGGTCCTTAAACCTCTATGGCTACACCTTC. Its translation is CASSISGSLNLYGYTF.

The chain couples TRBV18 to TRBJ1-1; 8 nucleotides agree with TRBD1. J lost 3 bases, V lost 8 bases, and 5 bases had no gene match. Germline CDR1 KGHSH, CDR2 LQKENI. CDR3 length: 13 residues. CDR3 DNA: TGTGCCAGCCGACAGGGGTCGGACACTGAAGCTTTCTTT. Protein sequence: CASRQGSDTEAFF.

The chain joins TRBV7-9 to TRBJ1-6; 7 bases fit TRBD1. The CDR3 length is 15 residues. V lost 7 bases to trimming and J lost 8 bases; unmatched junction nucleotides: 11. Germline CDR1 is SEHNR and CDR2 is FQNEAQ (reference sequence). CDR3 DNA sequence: TGTGCCAGCACCATCATAACAGGGGCCGATTCACCCCTCCACTTT. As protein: CASTIITGADSPLHF.

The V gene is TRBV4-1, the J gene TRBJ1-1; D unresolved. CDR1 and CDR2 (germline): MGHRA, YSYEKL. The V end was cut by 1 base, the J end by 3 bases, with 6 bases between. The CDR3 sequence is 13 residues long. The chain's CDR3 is CASSQGLDTEAFF. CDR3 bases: TGCGCCAGCAGCCAAGGGCTGGACACTGAAGCTTTCTTT.

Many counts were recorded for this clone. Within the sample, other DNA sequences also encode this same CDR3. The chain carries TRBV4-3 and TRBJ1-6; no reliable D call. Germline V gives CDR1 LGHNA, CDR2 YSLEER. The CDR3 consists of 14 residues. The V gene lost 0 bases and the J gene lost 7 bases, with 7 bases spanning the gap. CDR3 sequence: CASSQDARNSPLHF. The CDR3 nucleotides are TGCGCCAGCAGCCAAGATGCGAGAAATTCACCCCTCCACTTT.

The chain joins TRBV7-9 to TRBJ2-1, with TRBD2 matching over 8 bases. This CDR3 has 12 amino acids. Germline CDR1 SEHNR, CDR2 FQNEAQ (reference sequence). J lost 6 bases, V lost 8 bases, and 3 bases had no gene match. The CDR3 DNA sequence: TGTGCCAGCTCGGGAGGGGCCAATGAGCAGTTCTTC. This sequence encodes CASSGGANEQFF.

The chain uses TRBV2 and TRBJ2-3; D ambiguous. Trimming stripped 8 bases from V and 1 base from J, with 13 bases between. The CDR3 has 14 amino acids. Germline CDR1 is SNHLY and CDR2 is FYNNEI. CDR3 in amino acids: CASDPGTGTDTQYF. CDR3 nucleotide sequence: TGTGCCAGCGACCCAGGAACAGGCACAGATACGCAGTATTTT. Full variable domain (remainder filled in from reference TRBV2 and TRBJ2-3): EPEVTQTPSHQVTQMGQEVILRCVPISNHLYFYWYRQILGQKVEFLVSFYNNEISEKSEIFDDQFSVERPDGSNFTLKIRSTKLEDSAMYFCASDPGTGTDTQYFGPGTRLTVL.

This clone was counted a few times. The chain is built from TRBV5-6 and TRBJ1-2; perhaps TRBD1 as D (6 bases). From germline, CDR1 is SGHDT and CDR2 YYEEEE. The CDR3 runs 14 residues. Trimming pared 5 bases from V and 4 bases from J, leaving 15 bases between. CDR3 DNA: TGTGCCAGCAGTTTCATTGACAGGTCCTATGGCTACACCTTC. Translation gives CASSFIDRSYGYTF.

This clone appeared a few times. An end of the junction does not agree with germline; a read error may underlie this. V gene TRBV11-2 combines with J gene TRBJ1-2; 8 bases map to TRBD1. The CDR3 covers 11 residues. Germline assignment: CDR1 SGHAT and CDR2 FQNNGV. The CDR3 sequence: CASSPLTGAIF. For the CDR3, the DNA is TGTGCCAGCAGCCCCTTGACAGGGGCGATCTTC.

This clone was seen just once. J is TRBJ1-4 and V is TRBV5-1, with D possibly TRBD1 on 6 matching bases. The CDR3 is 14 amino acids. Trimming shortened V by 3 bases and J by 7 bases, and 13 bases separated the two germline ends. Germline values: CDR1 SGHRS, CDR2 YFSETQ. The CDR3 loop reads CASSYQGMVEKLFF. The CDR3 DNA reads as TGCGCCAGCAGCTATCAGGGGATGGTTGAAAAACTGTTTTTT.

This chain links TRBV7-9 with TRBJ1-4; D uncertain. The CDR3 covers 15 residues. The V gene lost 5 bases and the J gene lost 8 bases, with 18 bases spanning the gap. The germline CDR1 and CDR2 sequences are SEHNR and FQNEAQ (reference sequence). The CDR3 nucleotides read TGTGCCAGCAGCCTCGAGGGCGAAGTAGGAGAAAAACTGTTTTTT. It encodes CASSLEGEVGEKLFF.